The TCR beta chain described here comes from a study of cytomegalovirus exposure and HLA in healthy donors. The study, taken as a whole, reports: DRB1 showed the most TCR associations and HLA-C the fewest in a later analysis, as rates varied by HLA locus. Later analysis suggested links between common viral pathogens and several top significant clusters.

Of note for this clone: Antigen: not known. Other nucleotide sequences from this sample produce the same CDR3.

Every donor was a healthy person donating bone marrow. While unrecorded immune exposures were likely, the donors were nominally healthy when sampled. V lost 0 bases and J 3 bases, leaving 10 bases between the germline ends. CDR3 length: 15 amino acids. Germline CDR1 and CDR2: SGHTA and FQGTGA. The primer mix had 60 Vbeta and 13 Jbeta primers. The table came from immunoSEQ multiplex PCR; TCRdb's copy has only in-frame clones and leaves some out. The sample carries 160,000 or so clones, around 83% recorded once. This clonotype was obtained from a middle-aged man in good health and CMV-seropositive. The sample consisted of PBMCs. J is TRBJ2-3 and V is TRBV7-3, with D perhaps matching TRBD2 (7 bases). The CDR3 protein is CASSLTGGGTDTQYF. The CDR3 DNA follows: TGTGCCAGCAGCTTAACGGGAGGGGGAACAGATACGCAGTATTTT.